The 4 T cell receptor beta chains given below trace back to one sample, sequenced in a study of beta chain features in type 1 diabetes. As every portion of the isolated RNA was reverse transcribed, the sequencing read expressed TCRB transcripts. Clones were sequenced by immunoSEQ multiplex PCR, and TCRdb holds only the in-frame ones, with some missing. Of under 350,000 clones listed, 8% are singletons. The source material was central memory CD4+ T cells from blood. The receptors come from a woman in her late teens or twenties in good health.

This clone was found a few times. The genes are TRBV7-2 and TRBJ2-6; D is unresolved. There are 16 residues in the CDR3. V lost 2 bases and J lost 0, with 8 bases in between. Germline CDR1 and CDR2: SGHTA and FQGNSA. CDR3 DNA: TGTGCCAGCAGCTTAAGTCCGTCCTCTGGGGCCAACGTCCTGACTTTC. Translating it yields CASSLSPSSGANVLTF.

This clone came up many times. The rearrangement joins TRBV2 to TRBJ1-2, with a tentative D call TRBD1 (6 bases). The V gene lost 5 bases and the J gene lost 6 bases, with 13 bases spanning the gap. The length of the CDR3 is 13 residues. Germline lookup yields CDR1 SNHLY and CDR2 FYNNEI. CDR3 sequence: CASSYDRPNGYTF. Here the CDR3 DNA reads TGTGCCAGCAGTTACGACAGGCCTAATGGCTACACCTTC.

The chain is built from TRBV2 and TRBJ2-7, with TRBD1 identical over 9 bases. This CDR3 has 14 residues. Germline assignment: CDR1 SNHLY and CDR2 FYNNEI. With V trimmed by 5 bases and J by 3 bases, 5 bases remained unmatched. For the CDR3, the DNA is TGTGCCAGCAGTTTCCGGGACAGGGACTACGAGCAGTACTTC. The encoded protein is CASSFRDRDYEQYF.

The V gene is TRBV2, the J gene TRBJ2-1, with D possibly being TRBD1 or TRBD2 (5 bases each). CDR1 and CDR2 from the germline V gene are SNHLY and FYNNEI. Trimming took 11 bases from V and 4 from J, leaving 18 bases between them. The CDR3 totals 14 residues. As DNA, the CDR3 is TGTGCCTCCACAAGGGACCTTGTTTACAATGAGCAGTTCTTC. This sequence encodes CASTRDLVYNEQFF.